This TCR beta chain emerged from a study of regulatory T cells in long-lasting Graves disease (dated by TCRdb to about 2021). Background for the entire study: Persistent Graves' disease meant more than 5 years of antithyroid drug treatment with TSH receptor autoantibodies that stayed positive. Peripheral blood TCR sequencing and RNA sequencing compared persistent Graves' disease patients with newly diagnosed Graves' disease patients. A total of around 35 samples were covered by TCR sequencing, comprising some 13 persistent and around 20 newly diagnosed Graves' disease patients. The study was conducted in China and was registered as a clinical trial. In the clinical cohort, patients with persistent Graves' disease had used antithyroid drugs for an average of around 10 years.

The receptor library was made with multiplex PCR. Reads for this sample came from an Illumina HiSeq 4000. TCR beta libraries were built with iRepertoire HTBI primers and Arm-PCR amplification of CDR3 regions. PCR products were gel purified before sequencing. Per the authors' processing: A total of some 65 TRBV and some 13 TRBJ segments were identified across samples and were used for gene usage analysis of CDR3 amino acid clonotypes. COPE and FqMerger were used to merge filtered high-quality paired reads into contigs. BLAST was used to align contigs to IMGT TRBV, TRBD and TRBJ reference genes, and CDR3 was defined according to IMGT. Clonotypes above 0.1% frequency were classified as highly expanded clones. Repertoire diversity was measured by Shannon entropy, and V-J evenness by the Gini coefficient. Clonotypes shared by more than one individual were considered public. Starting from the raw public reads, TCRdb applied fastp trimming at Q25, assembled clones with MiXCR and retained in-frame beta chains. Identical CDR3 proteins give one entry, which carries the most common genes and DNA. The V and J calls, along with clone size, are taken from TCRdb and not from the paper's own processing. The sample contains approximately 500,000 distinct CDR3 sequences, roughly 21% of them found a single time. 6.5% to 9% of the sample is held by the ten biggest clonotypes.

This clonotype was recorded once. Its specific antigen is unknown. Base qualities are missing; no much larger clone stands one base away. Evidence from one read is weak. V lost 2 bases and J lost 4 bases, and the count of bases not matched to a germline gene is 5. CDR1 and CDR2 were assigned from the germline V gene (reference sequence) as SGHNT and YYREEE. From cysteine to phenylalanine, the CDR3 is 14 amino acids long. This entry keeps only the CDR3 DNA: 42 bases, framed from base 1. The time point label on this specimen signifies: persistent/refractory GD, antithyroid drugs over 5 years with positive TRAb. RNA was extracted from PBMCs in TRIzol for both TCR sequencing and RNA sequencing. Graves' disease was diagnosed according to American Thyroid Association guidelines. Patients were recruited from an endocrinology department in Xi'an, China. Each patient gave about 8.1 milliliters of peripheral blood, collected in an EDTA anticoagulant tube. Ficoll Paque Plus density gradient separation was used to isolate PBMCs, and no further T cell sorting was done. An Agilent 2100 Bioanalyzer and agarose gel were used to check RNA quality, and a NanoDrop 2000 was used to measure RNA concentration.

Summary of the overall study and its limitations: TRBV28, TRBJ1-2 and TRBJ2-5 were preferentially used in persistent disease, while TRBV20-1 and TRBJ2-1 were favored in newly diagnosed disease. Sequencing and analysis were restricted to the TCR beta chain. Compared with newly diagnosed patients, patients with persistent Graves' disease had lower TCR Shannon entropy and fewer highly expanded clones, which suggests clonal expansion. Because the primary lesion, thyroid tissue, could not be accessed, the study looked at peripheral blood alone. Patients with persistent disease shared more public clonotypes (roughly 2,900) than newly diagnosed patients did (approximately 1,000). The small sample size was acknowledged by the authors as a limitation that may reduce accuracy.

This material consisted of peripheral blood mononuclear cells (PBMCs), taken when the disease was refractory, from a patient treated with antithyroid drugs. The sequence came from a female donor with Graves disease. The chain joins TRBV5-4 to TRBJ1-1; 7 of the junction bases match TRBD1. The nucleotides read TGTGCCAGCAGCTTCCGGGACAGCGCCACTGAAGCTTTCTTT. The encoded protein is CASSFRDSATEAFF.